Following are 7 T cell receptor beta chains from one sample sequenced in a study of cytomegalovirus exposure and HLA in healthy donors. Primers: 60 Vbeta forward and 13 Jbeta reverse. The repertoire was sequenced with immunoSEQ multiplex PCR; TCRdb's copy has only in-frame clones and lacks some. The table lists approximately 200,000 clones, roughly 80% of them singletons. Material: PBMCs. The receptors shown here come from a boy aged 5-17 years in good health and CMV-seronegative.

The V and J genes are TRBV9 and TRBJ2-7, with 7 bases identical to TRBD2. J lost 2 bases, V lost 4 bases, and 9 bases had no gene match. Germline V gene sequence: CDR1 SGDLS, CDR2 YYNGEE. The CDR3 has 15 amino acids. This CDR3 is CASSSPSSGTYEQYF. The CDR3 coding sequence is TGTGCCAGCAGCTCACCCTCTAGCGGCACCTACGAGCAGTACTTC.

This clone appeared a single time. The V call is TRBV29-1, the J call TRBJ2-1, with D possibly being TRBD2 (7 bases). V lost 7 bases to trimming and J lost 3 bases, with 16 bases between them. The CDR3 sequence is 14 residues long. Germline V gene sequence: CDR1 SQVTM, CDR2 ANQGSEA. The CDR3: CSAGRGADYNEQFF. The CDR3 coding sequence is TGCAGCGCAGGGAGGGGGGCGGACTACAATGAGCAGTTCTTC.

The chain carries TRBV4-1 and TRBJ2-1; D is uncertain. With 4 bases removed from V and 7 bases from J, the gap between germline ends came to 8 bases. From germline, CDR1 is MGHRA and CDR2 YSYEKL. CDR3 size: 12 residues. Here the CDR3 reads CASSLSRNEQFF. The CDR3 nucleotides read TGCGCCAGCAGCCTATCGAGGAATGAGCAGTTCTTC.

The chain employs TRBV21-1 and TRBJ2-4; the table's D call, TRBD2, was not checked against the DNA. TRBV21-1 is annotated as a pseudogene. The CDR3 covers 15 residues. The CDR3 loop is CASSRFREAKNIQYF. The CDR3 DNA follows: TGTGCCAGCAGCAGATTTAGGGAGGCCAAAAACATTCAGTACTTC.

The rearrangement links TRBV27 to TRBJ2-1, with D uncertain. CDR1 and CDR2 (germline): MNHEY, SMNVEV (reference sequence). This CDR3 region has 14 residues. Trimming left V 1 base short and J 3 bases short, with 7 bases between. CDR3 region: CASSLYRSYNEQFF. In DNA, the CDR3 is TGTGCCAGCAGTTTATACCGGAGCTACAATGAGCAGTTCTTC.

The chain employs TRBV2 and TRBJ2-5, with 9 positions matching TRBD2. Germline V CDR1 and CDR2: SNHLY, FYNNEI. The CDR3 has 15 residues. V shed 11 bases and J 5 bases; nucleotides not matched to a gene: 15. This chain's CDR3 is CAGEISGRGGETQYF. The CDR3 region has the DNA TGTGCCGGAGAGATTAGCGGGAGAGGTGGGGAGACCCAGTACTTC.

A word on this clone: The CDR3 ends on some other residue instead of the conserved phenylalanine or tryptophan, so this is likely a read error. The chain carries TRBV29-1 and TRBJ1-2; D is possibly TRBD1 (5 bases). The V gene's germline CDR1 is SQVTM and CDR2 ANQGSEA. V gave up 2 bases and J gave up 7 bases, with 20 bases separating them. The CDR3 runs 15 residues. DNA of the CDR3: TGCAGCGTTGAACCTCAGGGCCCGGCGGTTTTTGGCTACACCCTC. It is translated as CSVEPQGPAVFGYTL.